One and the same sample provided the 12 T cell receptor beta chains below, sequenced in a study of identical twins. One entry per CDR3 protein results from TCRdb running MiXCR on the 5' RACE reads. The sample lists fewer than 500,000 distinct CDR3 sequences; 20% to 30% were seen once. These same records also appear under a second study, on T cells expressing NK-cell markers.

The sample comprised CD4+ T cells sorted from blood. Receptors were obtained from a woman between 18 and 29 years old in good health.

This clonotype came up a few times. The chain employs TRBV15 and TRBJ2-1; 10 bases are a match to TRBD1. The J segment lost 6 bases and the V segment lost 8 bases, leaving 4 bases of the junction unmatched. Germline V lookup: CDR1 LNHNV, CDR2 YYDKDF (reference sequence). The CDR3 is 13 amino acids. CDR3 loop: CATSGQGSNEQFF. The CDR3 DNA sequence: TGTGCCACCTCGGGACAGGGGTCCAATGAGCAGTTCTTC. The variable domain in full, with the rest retrieved from reference TRBV15 and TRBJ2-1, is DAMVIQNPRYQVTQFGKPVTLSCSQTLNHNVMYWYQQKSSQAPKLLFHYYDKDFNNEADTPDNFQSRRPNTSFCFLDIRSPGLGDTAMYLCATSGQGSNEQFFGPGTRLTVL.

This clonotype was counted between two and nine times. The J gene is TRBJ2-4, the V gene TRBV5-5; a possible D gene is TRBD1 (5 bases). Germline V gives CDR1 SGHKS, CDR2 YYEKEE (reference sequence). V dropped 2 bases and J dropped 0 bases, with 12 bases sitting between them. This CDR3 comprises 16 residues. CDR3 bases: TGTGCCAGCAGCTTTTTAAAGGGGCTAGCCAAAAACATTCAGTACTTC. Translation: CASSFLKGLAKNIQYF.

The genes are TRBV20-1 and TRBJ1-6, with a tentative D call TRBD1 (6 bases). Germline values: CDR1 DFQATT, CDR2 SNEGSKA (reference sequence). V was trimmed by 2 bases and J by 10 bases, leaving 18 bases between them. The CDR3 has 15 residues. The CDR3 is CSARRVAGVGSPLHF. The CDR3 DNA sequence: TGCAGTGCTAGAAGGGTTGCAGGGGTAGGATCACCCCTCCACTTT.

This clonotype was counted a few times. The V gene is TRBV2, the J gene TRBJ2-7; 9 nucleotides line up with TRBD2. Germline V gene data show CDR1 as SNHLY and CDR2 as FYNNEI. V lost 6 bases and J lost 2; bases outside the gene matches: 5. This CDR3 is 14 amino acids long. The CDR3 nucleotides are TGTGCCAGCAGCGCCGGGACTAGCCCCTACGAGCAGTACTTC. The encoded protein is CASSAGTSPYEQYF.

The chain carries TRBV7-9 and TRBJ1-1; D remains ambiguous. V lost 5 bases, J lost 0 bases, and 10 bases lay in between. CDR3 length: 14 amino acids. Germline CDR1 reads SEHNR; CDR2 reads FQNEAQ (reference sequence). CDR3 DNA: TGTGCCAGCAGCCCCCCGCCCATGAACACTGAAGCTTTCTTT. Protein product: CASSPPPMNTEAFF. Complete variable domain (other parts from reference TRBV7-9 and TRBJ1-1): DTGVSQNPRHKITKRGQNVTFRCDPISEHNRLYWYRQTLGQGPEFLTYFQNEAQLEKSRLLSDRFSAERPKGSFSTLEIQRTEQGDSAMYLCASSPPPMNTEAFFGQGTRLTVV.

V and J are TRBV20-1 and TRBJ2-5, with 8 nucleotides matching TRBD2. Germline V gene sequence: CDR1 DFQATT, CDR2 SNEGSKA (reference sequence). The CDR3 consists of 17 residues. Losses at the gene ends were 1 base for V and 5 bases for J; bases not matched to a gene: 15. This chain's CDR3 is CSARAVSGREAGETQYF. CDR3 nucleotide sequence: TGCAGTGCTAGAGCGGTTTCAGGGCGGGAGGCGGGGGAGACCCAGTACTTC.

The chain uses TRBV2 and TRBJ2-4, with D maybe TRBD2 (5 bases). The length of the CDR3 is 13 residues. From germline, CDR1 is SNHLY and CDR2 FYNNEI. V lost 6 bases to trimming and J lost 6 bases, with 12 bases between them. The CDR3 nucleotides are TGTGCCAGCAGCCTCGGACTCCGAAACATTCAGTACTTC. It specifies CASSLGLRNIQYF.

The sample holds a few counts of this clonotype. The rearrangement links TRBV7-9 to TRBJ2-3, with D uncertain. Per germline, CDR1 SEHNR and CDR2 FQNEAQ (reference sequence). V gave up 2 bases and J gave up 6 bases, with 9 bases separating them. The CDR3 is 13 amino acids. The CDR3 loop is CASSLKIGDTQYF. The CDR3 region has the DNA TGTGCCAGCAGCTTAAAGATCGGTGATACGCAGTATTTT.

This clonotype occurred many times. The V gene is TRBV7-7, the J gene TRBJ2-1, with TRBD2 matching over 11 bases. V trimming: 3 bases; J trimming: 10 bases; junction bases outside the gene matches: 2. CDR1 and CDR2 (germline): SSHAT, FNYEAQ (reference sequence). There are 13 residues in the CDR3. The CDR3 sequence is CASSFSGRDEQFF. CDR3 coding DNA: TGTGCCAGCAGCTTTAGCGGGAGGGACGAGCAGTTCTTC.

V is TRBV25-1 and J is TRBJ2-1; no firm D call. The germline V gene encodes CDR1 MGHDK and CDR2 SYGVNS. The V gene lost 6 bases and the J gene lost 1 base, with 10 bases spanning the gap. The length of the CDR3 is 14 residues. The CDR3 loop reads CASRRADSYNEQFF. CDR3 DNA: TGTGCCAGCAGGCGCGCCGATTCCTACAATGAGCAGTTCTTC.

The chain has TRBV6-1 and TRBJ2-4; D may be TRBD2 (6 bases). The ends were cut back, 6 bases at V and 0 bases at J, with 18 bases in the middle. The germline CDR1 and CDR2 sequences are MNHNS and SASEGT. The CDR3 has 17 residues. CDR3 nucleotides: TGTGCCAGCAGCCCACGGGCGGCGGGGCTAGCCAAAAACATTCAGTACTTC. As protein: CASSPRAAGLAKNIQYF.

The chain has TRBV20-1 and TRBJ2-7; 12 positions match TRBD2. V shed 4 bases, J shed 1 base, and the junction held 8 bases outside the gene matches. Germline CDR1 reads DFQATT; CDR2 reads SNEGSKA (reference sequence). The CDR3 sequence is 16 residues long. The CDR3 loop is CSATGLAGLGSYEQYF. The CDR3 nucleotides are TGCAGTGCTACGGGACTAGCGGGCCTGGGATCCTACGAGCAGTACTTC.